Listed here are 10 T cell receptor beta chains from one sample, sequenced in a study of shared clonotypes between healthy human individuals (dated by TCRdb to between 2020 and 2021). The receptor library was made with the immunoSEQ multiplex PCR assay. TCRdb's version of the immuneACCESS table is confined to in-frame rearrangements and falls short of the full clone set. An unresolved V gene accounts for under half of the shortfall where checked; the remainder is of unknown origin. The table for this sample lists fewer than 2.5 million clones; approximately 93% of them were counted only once. The top ten clones comprise about 0.39% of the sample. The sample consisted of naive CD4+ T cells from PBMCs. Reading the label with the study, this specimen's cell subset or site is: CD45RA+ positively selected. All receptors come from a man aged 18 to 29 in good health. Some clones in this sample may be carry-over from other donors' samples.

The chain joins TRBV5-4 to TRBJ1-1; D ambiguous. Trimming removed 0 bases at V and 4 bases at J, with 10 bases between. The CDR3 is 14 amino acids. Germline CDR1 SGHNT, CDR2 YYREEE (reference sequence). The CDR3 loop reads CASSLAGSSTEAFF. As DNA, the CDR3 is TGTGCCAGCAGCTTGGCCGGCTCGAGCACTGAAGCTTTCTTT.

This rearrangement joins TRBV19 to TRBJ1-1; D is perhaps TRBD1 (5 bases). This CDR3 has 13 amino acids. CDR1 LNHDA and CDR2 SQIVND come from the germline V gene (reference sequence). Trimming removed 7 bases at V and 1 base at J, with 10 bases between. CDR3 in DNA: TGTGCCAGTACAAGACAGCAGAACACTGAAGCTTTCTTT. It specifies CASTRQQNTEAFF.

This clone was recorded only once. This chain uses TRBV27 with TRBJ2-7; TRBD1 matches at 9 bases. This CDR3 is built from 15 residues. V gave up 5 bases and J gave up 3 bases; unmatched junction bases: 8. Germline V gives CDR1 MNHEY, CDR2 SMNVEV (reference sequence). CDR3 in DNA: TGTGCCAGCAGTCCCGGGACAGGGAAGAACTACGAGCAGTACTTC. Protein product: CASSPGTGKNYEQYF.

Turning to this clone: This sample includes further DNA sequences coding for the same CDR3. The rearrangement links TRBV7-9 to TRBJ1-1, with a tentative D call TRBD1 (5 bases). Germline V gene data show CDR1 as SEHNR and CDR2 as FQNEAQ (reference sequence). The germline V and J ends were trimmed by 3 bases and 3 bases, with 11 bases remaining between them. There are 14 residues in the CDR3. CDR3 amino acids: CASSLGGADTEAFF. In DNA, the CDR3 is TGTGCCAGCAGCTTGGGAGGGGCGGACACTGAAGCTTTCTTT.

The chain carries TRBV2 and TRBJ2-1; 7 nucleotides line up with TRBD2. CDR1 is SNHLY and CDR2 is FYNNEI in the germline V gene. Losses at the gene ends were 9 bases for V and 8 bases for J; bases not matched to a gene: 13. CDR3 length: 14 amino acids. The CDR3 DNA is TGTGCCAGTAGGCCGGGGGGAGTCCTCTATGAGCAGTTCTTC. This gives the protein CASRPGGVLYEQFF.

This chain uses TRBV6-1 with TRBJ1-1; D is unresolved. The CDR3 sequence is 14 residues long. The V end lost 1 base, the J end lost 1 base, and 7 bases lay between the germline ends. The V gene's germline CDR1 is MNHNS and CDR2 SASEGT. CDR3: CASSEGIQNTEAFF. The CDR3 DNA sequence: TGTGCCAGCAGTGAAGGGATCCAGAACACTGAAGCTTTCTTT.

J is TRBJ1-2 and V is TRBV9, with D unresolved. This CDR3 has 15 residues. The ends were cut back, 6 bases at V and 7 bases at J, with 22 bases in the middle. Germline V CDR1 and CDR2: SGDLS, YYNGEE. This chain's CDR3 is CASTPVGLPRGGYTF. CDR3 coding DNA: TGTGCCAGCACCCCGGTGGGCCTCCCTCGGGGTGGCTACACCTTC.

V and J are TRBV5-1 and TRBJ1-2, with D possibly matching TRBD1 (5 bases). CDR3 length: 13 amino acids. V shed 3 bases and J shed 7 bases, with 13 bases lying between them. Per the germline V gene, CDR1 is SGHRS and CDR2 is YFSETQ. The CDR3 loop is CASSSSQGSGYTF. CDR3 DNA sequence: TGCGCCAGCAGCTCCAGCCAGGGTTCTGGCTACACCTTC.

The rearrangement links TRBV7-6 to TRBJ2-3; 14 bases align to TRBD2. V lost 5 bases, J lost 4 bases, and 11 bases stayed unmatched. The CDR3 spans 18 residues. In germline, CDR1 is SGHVS, CDR2 FNYEAQ. CDR3 DNA sequence: TGTGCCAGCAGCGAGAACCCGGGACTAGCGGGAGATTCAGATACGCAGTATTTT. This translates into CASSENPGLAGDSDTQYF.

The J gene is TRBJ2-7, the V gene TRBV28; 8 bases are a match to TRBD1. In germline, CDR1 is MDHEN, CDR2 SYDVKM. V was pared by 5 bases and J by 3 bases, with 12 bases of the junction left unmatched. The CDR3 runs 16 residues. Written as DNA, the CDR3 is TGTGCCAGCAGTCCTGACAGGGGAACTTCCAGCTACGAGCAGTACTTC. It codes for CASSPDRGTSSYEQYF.